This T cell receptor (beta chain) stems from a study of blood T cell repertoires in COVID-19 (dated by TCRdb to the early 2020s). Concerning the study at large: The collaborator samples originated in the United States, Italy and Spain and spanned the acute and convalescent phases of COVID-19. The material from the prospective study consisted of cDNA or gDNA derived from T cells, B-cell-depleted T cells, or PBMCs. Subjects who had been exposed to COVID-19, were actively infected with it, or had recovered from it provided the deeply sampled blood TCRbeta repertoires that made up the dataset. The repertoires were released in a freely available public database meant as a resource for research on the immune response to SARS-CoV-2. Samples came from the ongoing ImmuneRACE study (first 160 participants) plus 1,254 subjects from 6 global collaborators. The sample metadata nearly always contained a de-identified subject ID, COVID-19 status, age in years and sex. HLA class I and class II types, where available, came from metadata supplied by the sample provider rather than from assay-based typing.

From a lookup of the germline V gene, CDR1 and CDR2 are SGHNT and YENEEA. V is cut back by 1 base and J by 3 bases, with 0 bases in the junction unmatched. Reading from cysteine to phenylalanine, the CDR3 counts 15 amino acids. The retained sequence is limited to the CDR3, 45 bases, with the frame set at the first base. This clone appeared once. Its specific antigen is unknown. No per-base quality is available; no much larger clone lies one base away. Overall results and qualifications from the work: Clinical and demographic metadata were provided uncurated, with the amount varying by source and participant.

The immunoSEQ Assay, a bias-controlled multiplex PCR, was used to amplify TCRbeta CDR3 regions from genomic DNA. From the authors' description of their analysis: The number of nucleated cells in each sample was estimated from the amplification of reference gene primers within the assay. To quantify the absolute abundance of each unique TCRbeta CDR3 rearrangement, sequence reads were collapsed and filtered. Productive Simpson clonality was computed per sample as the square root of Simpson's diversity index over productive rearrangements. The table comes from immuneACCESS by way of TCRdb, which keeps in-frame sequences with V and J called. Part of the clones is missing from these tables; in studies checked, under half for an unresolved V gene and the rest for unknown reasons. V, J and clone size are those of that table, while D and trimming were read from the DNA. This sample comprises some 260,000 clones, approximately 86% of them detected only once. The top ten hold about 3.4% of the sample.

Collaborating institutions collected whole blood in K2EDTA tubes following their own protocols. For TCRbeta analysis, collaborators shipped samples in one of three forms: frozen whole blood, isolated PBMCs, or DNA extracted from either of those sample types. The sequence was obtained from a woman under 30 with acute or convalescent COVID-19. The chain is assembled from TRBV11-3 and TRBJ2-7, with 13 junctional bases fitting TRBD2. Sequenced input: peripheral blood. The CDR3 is CASSLGTSGSYEQYF. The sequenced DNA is TGTGCCAGCAGCTTAGGGACTAGCGGGAGCTACGAGCAGTACTTC.